Listed below are T cell receptor beta chains from one sample, sequenced in a study of cytomegalovirus exposure and HLA in healthy donors. The assay was immunoSEQ multiplex PCR, and TCRdb's table has in-frame clones only and misses some. The data hold roughly 110,000 clones, with about 81% observed a single time. The sample taken for sequencing was PBMCs. These receptors were collected from a male donor in good health and CMV-seropositive. Each CDR3 is given with its conserved first and last residue. D genes are given only for firm matches. The listing skips clone size in some rows; elsewhere it reads once, few, many or a size class.

d_call	clone_size	j_call	v_call	cdr3_aa	cdr3_nt
TRBD2	.	TRBJ2-7	TRBV9	CASSVRLAGVHEQYF	TGTGCCAGCAGCGTACGACTAGCGGGGGTCCACGAGCAGTACTTC
.	.	TRBJ2-7	TRBV4-2	CASSRARSSYEQYF	TGTGCCAGCAGCCGCGCTAGGAGCTCCTACGAGCAGTACTTC
TRBD1	.	TRBJ1-6	TRBV2	CASRETGGNSPLHF	TGTGCCAGCAGGGAGACAGGGGGCAATTCACCCCTCCACTTT
.	.	TRBJ2-5	TRBV15	CATSREGREETQYF	TGTGCCACCAGCAGAGAGGGGAGAGAAGAGACCCAGTACTTC
.	.	TRBJ1-4	TRBV15	CATSRDRDTEKLFF	TGTGCCACCAGCAGAGACAGGGACACCGAAAAACTGTTTTTT
.	few	TRBJ2-7	TRBV4-3	CASSQIVFGGQSF	TGCGCCAGCAGCCAAATTGTTTTCGGGGGGCAGTCCTTC
TRBD1	.	TRBJ1-1	TRBV19	CASCWNDRANTEAFF	TGTGCCAGTTGCTGGAATGACAGGGCGAACACTGAAGCTTTCTTT
.	.	TRBJ2-5	TRBV27	CASSFLTPGETQYF	TGTGCCAGCAGTTTCCTAACGCCGGGGGAGACCCAGTACTTC
.	.	TRBJ1-2	TRBV4-3	CASSQVGARVGYTF	TGCGCCAGCAGCCAAGTTGGCGCGAGGGTTGGCTACACCTTC
.	few	TRBJ1-2	TRBV29-1	CSVHGGGYGYTF	TGCAGCGTGCATGGGGGAGGCTATGGCTACACCTTC
TRBD2	once	TRBJ2-7	TRBV7-8	CASSLGFGSGSSYEQYF	TGTGCCAGCAGCTTAGGGTTCGGTAGCGGGAGTTCCTACGAGCAGTACTTC
.	once	TRBJ1-3	TRBV29-1	CSVALPHGQRSSGNTIYF	TGCAGCGTCGCCCTACCTCACGGACAGAGAAGCTCTGGAAACACCATATATTTT
.	.	TRBJ1-5	TRBV11-1	CASSFTYSNQPQHF	TGTGCCAGCAGCTTTACTTACAGCAATCAGCCCCAGCATTTT
TRBD2	once	TRBJ2-3	TRBV9	CASSVYSGRTDTQYF	TGTGCCAGCAGCGTATATAGCGGGCGGACAGATACGCAGTATTTT
.	.	TRBJ1-6	TRBV25-1	CASSEYEGPYNSPLHF	TGTGCCAGCAGTGAATACGAGGGCCCCTATAATTCACCCCTCCACTTT
TRBD1	few	TRBJ2-4	TRBV6-5	CASSYRAGGLIQYF	TGTGCCAGCAGTTATCGGGCAGGGGGCCTCATTCAGTACTTC
TRBD2	once	TRBJ2-1	TRBV19	CASSIAGGEYNEQFF	TGTGCCAGTAGTATAGCGGGAGGGGAGTACAATGAGCAGTTCTTC
.	.	TRBJ2-7	TRBV5-4	CASSPSGVGPSSYEQYF	TGTGCCAGCAGTCCCTCAGGGGTAGGGCCCTCCTCCTACGAGCAGTACTTC